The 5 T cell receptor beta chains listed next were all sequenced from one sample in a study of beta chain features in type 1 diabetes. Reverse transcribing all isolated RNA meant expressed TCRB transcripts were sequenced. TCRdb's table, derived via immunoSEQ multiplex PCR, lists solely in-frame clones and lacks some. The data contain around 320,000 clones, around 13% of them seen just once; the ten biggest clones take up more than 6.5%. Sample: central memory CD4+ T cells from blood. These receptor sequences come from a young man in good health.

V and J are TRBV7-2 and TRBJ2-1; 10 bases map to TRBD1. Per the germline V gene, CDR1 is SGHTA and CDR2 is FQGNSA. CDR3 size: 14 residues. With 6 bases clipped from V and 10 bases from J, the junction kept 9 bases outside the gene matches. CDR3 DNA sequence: TGTGCCAGCAGTTCAGACAGGGGGCGGTGGGAGCAGTTCTTC. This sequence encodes CASSSDRGRWEQFF.

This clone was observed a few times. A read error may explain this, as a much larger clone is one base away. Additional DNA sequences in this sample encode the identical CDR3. CDR3 bases: TGTGCCAGCAGCTTCGGGGCGGGGGAGACCCAGTACTTC. This gives the protein CASSFGAGETQYF. This chain links TRBV7-9 with TRBJ2-5; maybe TRBD2 (6 bases). The germline gives CDR1 SEHNR, CDR2 FQNEAQ (reference sequence). This CDR3 has 13 amino acids. V was trimmed by 3 bases and J by 5 bases, leaving 10 bases between them.

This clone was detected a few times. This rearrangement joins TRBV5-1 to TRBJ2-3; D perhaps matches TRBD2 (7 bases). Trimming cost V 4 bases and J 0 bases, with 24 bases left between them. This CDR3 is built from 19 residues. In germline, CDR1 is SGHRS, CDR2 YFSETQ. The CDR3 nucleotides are TGCGCCAGCAGCCGGACAGCATTCGCTAGCGGAGTTAGCACAGATACGCAGTATTTT. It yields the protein CASSRTAFASGVSTDTQYF. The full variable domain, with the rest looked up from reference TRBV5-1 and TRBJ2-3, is KAGVTQTPRYLIKTRGQQVTLSCSPISGHRSVSWYQQTPGQGLQFLFEYFSETQRNKGNFPGRFSGRQFSNSRSEMNVSTLELGDSALYLCASSRTAFASGVSTDTQYFGPGTRLTVL.

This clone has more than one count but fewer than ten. CDR3 protein: CASSISGADIQYF. The CDR3, as DNA: TGTGCCAGTAGTATCTCCGGGGCGGACATTCAGTACTTC. V gene TRBV19 combines with J gene TRBJ2-4; perhaps D is TRBD1 or TRBD2 (5 bases each). The CDR3 is made up of 13 amino acids. Trimming cost V 3 bases and J 8 bases, with 11 bases left between them. Germline V gene sequence: CDR1 LNHDA, CDR2 SQIVND (reference sequence).

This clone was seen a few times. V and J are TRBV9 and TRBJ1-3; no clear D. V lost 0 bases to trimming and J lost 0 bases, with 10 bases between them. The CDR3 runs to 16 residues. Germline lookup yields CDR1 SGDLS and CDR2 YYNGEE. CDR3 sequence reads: CASSVGPDYSGNTIYF. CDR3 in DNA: TGTGCCAGCAGCGTAGGGCCTGACTACTCTGGAAACACCATATATTTT.